These T cell receptor beta chains were read from a single sample in a study of shared clonotypes between healthy human individuals. Profiled with immunoSEQ multiplex PCR; TCRdb holds only in-frame clones, not every one. The sample consists of roughly 1.4 million clones, 97% to 99% of them appearing once. Sequencing was carried out using naive CD4+ T cells sorted from blood. The receptors here all came from a man younger than 40 in good health. Both conserved end residues are part of each CDR3. The D gene is left open where the match is weak. Expanded clones get a size class; other rows say once, few or many, or leave the size out.

. | . | TRBJ2-5 | TRBV15 | CATSREVYQETQYF | TGTGCCACCAGCAGAGAGGTGTACCAAGAGACCCAGTACTTC
TRBD1 | . | TRBJ1-1 | TRBV18 | CASSPRDRVNTEAFF | TGTGCCAGCTCACCCCGGGACAGGGTGAACACTGAAGCTTTCTTT
TRBD2 | . | TRBJ2-2 | TRBV11-3 | CASSLGLANTGELFF | TGTGCCAGCAGCTTAGGACTAGCTAACACCGGGGAGCTGTTTTTT
TRBD2 | . | TRBJ2-7 | TRBV11-2 | CASSLVGFGSGSFIHEQYF | TGTGCCAGCAGCTTAGTGGGGTTTGGTAGCGGGAGTTTTATCCACGAGCAGTACTTC
TRBD1 | . | TRBJ1-1 | TRBV29-1 | CSVELAQGTEAFF | TGCAGCGTTGAGCTCGCACAGGGGACTGAAGCTTTCTTT
TRBD2 | . | TRBJ2-1 | TRBV5-1 | CASSLAPGLAGVNEQFF | TGCGCCAGCAGCTTGGCCCCGGGACTAGCGGGAGTCAATGAGCAGTTCTTC
TRBD2 | . | TRBJ2-5 | TRBV7-9 | CASSSNAGVVFVETQYF | TGTGCCAGCAGCTCTAACGCGGGGGTAGTTTTTGTCGAGACCCAGTACTTC
. | . | TRBJ2-6 | TRBV9 | CASSVVPGGGSSGANVLTF | TGTGCCAGCAGCGTAGTTCCCGGGGGCGGCAGCTCTGGGGCCAACGTCCTGACTTTC
. | . | TRBJ1-5 | TRBV19 | CASSITAGDQPQHF | TGTGCCAGTAGTATCACGGCAGGGGATCAGCCCCAGCATTTT
. | . | TRBJ1-1 | TRBV5-6 | CASSRRALDTEAFF | TGTGCCAGCAGCCGAAGGGCGTTGGACACTGAAGCTTTCTTT
TRBD2 | . | TRBJ2-1 | TRBV6-4 | CASSDSFSGRYNEQFF | TGTGCCAGCAGTGACTCGTTTAGCGGGAGGTACAATGAGCAGTTCTTC
. | . | TRBJ2-3 | TRBV27 | CASSPPPPTDTQYF | TGTGCCAGCAGTCCTCCTCCGCCCACAGATACGCAGTATTTT
. | . | TRBJ1-2 | TRBV11-2 | CASSRLAGYGYTF | TGTGCCAGCAGCCGGCTGGCGGGGTATGGCTACACCTTC
. | . | TRBJ2-7 | TRBV5-1 | CASSLEPYYEQYF | TGCGCCAGCAGCTTGGAACCCTACTACGAGCAGTACTTC
TRBD1 | . | TRBJ2-4 | TRBV28 | CASSTETGVKSKNIQYF | TGTGCCAGCAGTACAGAGACAGGGGTTAAGAGCAAAAACATTCAGTACTTC
TRBD1 | . | TRBJ2-6 | TRBV6-1 | CASSAWTGAGSGANVLTF | TGTGCCAGCAGTGCCTGGACAGGGGCCGGGTCTGGGGCCAACGTCCTGACTTTC
TRBD1 | . | TRBJ2-7 | TRBV11-3 | CASSAGQGVVYEQYF | TGTGCCAGCAGCGCGGGACAGGGGGTCGTTTACGAGCAGTACTTC
. | . | TRBJ2-3 | TRBV29-1 | CSVGVDTQYF | TGCAGCGTGGGGGTAGATACGCAGTATTTT
TRBD1 | . | TRBJ1-5 | TRBV28 | CASSRDRELDQPQHF | TGTGCCAGCAGTCGGGACAGGGAGCTTGATCAGCCCCAGCATTTT
TRBD1 | . | TRBJ2-5 | TRBV19 | CASRQGARGQETQYF | TGTGCCAGTAGACAGGGGGCGAGAGGCCAAGAGACCCAGTACTTC
TRBD1 | . | TRBJ2-1 | TRBV28 | CASVTGGGEQFF | TGTGCCAGCGTAACAGGGGGCGGTGAGCAGTTCTTC
TRBD2 | . | TRBJ2-3 | TRBV5-1 | CASTRSGTSGNTDTQYF | TGCGCCAGCACCAGATCCGGGACTAGCGGGAACACAGATACGCAGTATTTT
. | . | TRBJ2-7 | TRBV11-2 | CASSLDDSLEQYF | TGTGCCAGCAGCTTAGATGACTCGCTCGAGCAGTACTTC
TRBD2 | . | TRBJ2-3 | TRBV6-1 | CASSDGLAGGYTQYF | TGTGCCAGCAGTGATGGACTAGCGGGAGGCTACACGCAGTATTTT
. | . | TRBJ1-4 | TRBV2 | CASSEGVEVEKLFF | TGTGCCAGCAGTGAAGGGGTAGAGGTTGAAAAACTGTTTTTT
. | once | TRBJ2-1 | TRBV7-8 | CASSLWPGSNEQFF | TGTGCCAGCAGCTTATGGCCGGGAAGCAATGAGCAGTTCTTC
. | . | TRBJ1-4 | TRBV23-1 | CASSQSTGTNEKLFF | TGCGCCAGCAGTCAATCGACTGGAACTAATGAAAAACTGTTTTTT
TRBD1 | . | TRBJ2-1 | TRBV7-9 | CASSLEATGKNNEQFF | TGTGCCAGCAGCTTAGAGGCGACAGGGAAGAACAATGAGCAGTTCTTC
. | . | TRBJ2-2 | TRBV5-1 | CASSLLEGAGELFF | TGCGCCAGCAGCCTACTAGAGGGAGCCGGGGAGCTGTTTTTT
TRBD1 | . | TRBJ2-7 | TRBV2 | CASIPDRVGSYEQYF | TGTGCCAGCATTCCGGACAGGGTCGGGTCCTACGAGCAGTACTTC
. | . | TRBJ2-3 | TRBV5-4 | CASSLPESGLGTDTQYF | TGTGCCAGCAGCTTGCCTGAGTCGGGACTCGGCACAGATACGCAGTATTTT
TRBD1 | . | TRBJ2-7 | TRBV5-1 | CASSLHQGAYEQYF | TGCGCCAGCAGCTTGCACCAGGGGGCCTACGAGCAGTACTTC
TRBD2 | . | TRBJ2-1 | TRBV6-1 | CASSEASSGSSYNEQFF | TGTGCCAGCAGTGAAGCGTCTAGCGGGAGCTCCTACAATGAGCAGTTCTTC
TRBD1 | . | TRBJ1-2 | TRBV28 | CASSQIGHQGAQGYTF | TGTGCCAGCAGTCAAATTGGACATCAGGGGGCGCAAGGCTACACCTTC
. | . | TRBJ2-4 | TRBV5-4 | CASSPVGEAKNIQYF | TGTGCCAGCAGCCCCGTGGGGGAAGCCAAAAACATTCAGTACTTC
. | . | TRBJ2-6 | TRBV4-1 | CASSQDMSVSGANVLTF | TGCGCCAGCAGCCAAGATATGTCGGTCTCTGGGGCCAACGTCCTGACTTTC
. | . | TRBJ2-1 | TRBV19 | CASSPTLALGEQFF | TGTGCCAGTAGTCCGACACTAGCCCTTGGTGAGCAGTTCTTC
TRBD1 | . | TRBJ2-2 | TRBV11-2 | CASSFRQGKATTGELFF | TGTGCCAGCAGCTTCCGACAGGGGAAGGCAACCACCGGGGAGCTGTTTTTT
. | . | TRBJ1-2 | TRBV6-5 | CASSRSAGYGYTF | TGTGCCAGCAGCCGGTCCGCAGGCTATGGCTACACCTTC
. | once | TRBJ1-1 | TRBV5-1 | CASTLAGSEAFF | TGCGCCAGCACCCTTGCAGGGAGTGAAGCTTTCTTT
. | . | TRBJ1-5 | TRBV30 | CAWSVFNQPQHF | TGTGCCTGGAGTGTTTTTAATCAGCCCCAGCATTTT
. | . | TRBJ1-1 | TRBV11-2 | CASRRSLNEWAETEAFF | TGTGCCAGCAGAAGAAGCCTTAACGAATGGGCTGAGACTGAAGCTTTCTTT
. | . | TRBJ2-3 | TRBV18 | CASSPVAGADTQYF | TGTGCCAGCTCACCTGTAGCTGGTGCAGATACGCAGTATTTT
TRBD2 | . | TRBJ2-7 | TRBV2 | CASSVISVLAGAYEQYF | TGTGCCAGCAGTGTTATATCGGTACTAGCGGGAGCCTACGAGCAGTACTTC